The present entry profiles one T cell receptor (beta chain) with its context. What it binds is not known. This clone may be a read error of a much larger clone one base away. This sample stems from a study of molecular identifiers for immune sequencing clone quantification. Isolation of naive CD8 T cells was achieved by sorting on a CD8+CD4-CCR7+CD45RA+ phenotype. Study results and limitations: Spike-in Jurkat TCR RNA from a single cell reportedly registered among about a million naive cells.

TCRdb ran MiXCR on the PCR reads and lists one entry per CDR3 protein. The sample has some 100,000 distinct CDR3 sequences; 36% are singletons. Germline V lookup: CDR1 MNHEY, CDR2 SMNVEV (reference sequence). The CDR3 is made up of 13 amino acids. The sequence derives from a human donor in good health. Some libraries in this study had Jurkat cell RNA spiked in. The sequencing sample was made of naive CD8+ T cells from blood, with Jurkat cell RNA spiked in. Described subset: FACS-sorted CD8+CD4-CCR7+CD45RA+ naive T cells. This sequence joins TRBV27 and TRBJ1-5; D is uncertain. The CDR3 DNA follows: TGTACCAGCAGTAAATATAGCAATCAGCCCCAGCATTTT. Amino acids: CTSSKYSNQPQHF.